This is a list of T cell receptor beta chains from one sample in a study of beta chain features in type 1 diabetes. Generated by immunoSEQ multiplex PCR, the TCRdb table keeps only in-frame clones and is missing some. The sample has about 900,000 clones, 15% to 20% seen once. Input material: naive CD4+ T cells from blood. These receptors were taken from a woman younger than 30 in good health. Each CDR3 is given with its conserved first and last residue. D genes are given only for firm matches. Clone size is shown for a subset of rows, as once, few, many or a class of expanded clone.

J,D,V,size,DNA,CDR3
TRBJ2-7,TRBD1,TRBV7-9,few,TGTGCCAGCAGCTTGTACAGGGGATACGAGCAGTACTTC,CASSLYRGYEQYF
TRBJ2-1,TRBD2,TRBV7-9,-,TGTGCCAGCAGCTTAGGAGGACTAGCGAGTGAGCAGTTCTTC,CASSLGGLASEQFF
TRBJ2-1,-,TRBV29-1,-,TGCAGCGTGCCGGGACCGACCAATGAGCAGTTCTTC,CSVPGPTNEQFF
TRBJ2-2,-,TRBV4-2,-,TGTGCCAGCAGCCAAGAAAGGGCAGCGCCCACCGGGGAGCTGTTTTTT,CASSQERAAPTGELFF
TRBJ1-2,-,TRBV5-4,-,TGTGCCAGCAGCCAAGCAGTCAACTATGGCTACACCTTC,CASSQAVNYGYTF
TRBJ2-3,TRBD2,TRBV2,-,TGTGCCAGCAGCGGCGGGAGTAAAGATACGCAGTATTTT,CASSGGSKDTQYF
TRBJ2-1,-,TRBV4-2,few,TGTGCCAGCAGCCAAATCTTAGGTGGGGTCTACAATGAGCAGTTCTTC,CASSQILGGVYNEQFF
TRBJ2-7,TRBD2,TRBV18,few,TGTGCCAGCTCACCACTCCCAGCGGGAGGGTTCCACGAGCAGTACTTC,CASSPLPAGGFHEQYF
TRBJ2-7,-,TRBV2,few,TGTGCCAGCAGTGGGACTTTTACCTACGAGCAGTACTTC,CASSGTFTYEQYF
TRBJ2-3,-,TRBV27,few,TGTGCCAGCAGTTTATCGTATACGATGGGCGGGGATACGCAGTATTTT,CASSLSYTMGGDTQYF
TRBJ2-5,-,TRBV25-1,-,TGTGCCAGCAGCCCCCAAAGGGAGACCCAGTACTTC,CASSPQRETQYF
TRBJ2-5,-,TRBV18,-,TGTGCCAGCTCACCACGAAGTGCCGGAGAGACCCAGTACTTC,CASSPRSAGETQYF
TRBJ2-5,TRBD1,TRBV6-6,-,TGTGCCAGCAGTTACCCAGGGACAGAAGAGACCCAGTACTTC,CASSYPGTEETQYF
TRBJ2-7,-,TRBV2,-,TGTGCCAGCAGTGAAGCGCTTCAGGCCTACGAGCAGTACTTC,CASSEALQAYEQYF
TRBJ2-7,-,TRBV5-1,few,TGCGCCAGCAGTCAAGTTAGGGGTCACTACGAGCAGTACTTC,CASSQVRGHYEQYF
TRBJ2-1,TRBD2,TRBV25-1,few,TGTGCCAGCAGTGAATTAGGCGCGGGAGTTATATTAAATGAGCAGTTCTTC,CASSELGAGVILNEQFF
TRBJ2-7,-,TRBV29-1,-,TGCAGCGTTGCGTTACAACAGACCTACGAGCAGTACTTC,CSVALQQTYEQYF
TRBJ2-7,TRBD2,TRBV7-9,-,TGTGCCAGCAGCCGACTAGCGGGAGACTACGAGCAGTACTTC,CASSRLAGDYEQYF
TRBJ1-1,-,TRBV5-8,few,TGTGCCAGCCGGCTGGAACAGAACACTGAAGCTTTCTTT,CASRLEQNTEAFF
TRBJ2-1,-,TRBV4-3,-,TGCGCCAGCAGCCAATCGGGACTGGGGGACAATGAGCAGTTCTTC,CASSQSGLGDNEQFF
TRBJ2-3,-,TRBV11-3,-,TGTGCCAGCAGCACAACGACCCGAGATACGCAGTATTTT,CASSTTTRDTQYF
TRBJ1-2,-,TRBV5-4,few,TGTGCCAGCAGCTTGGTGGAGGGTACCTATGGCTACACCTTC,CASSLVEGTYGYTF
TRBJ2-3,TRBD2,TRBV7-9,-,TGTGCCAGCAGCCCGGGGACTAGCGGGACAGATACGCAGTATTTT,CASSPGTSGTDTQYF
TRBJ2-7,TRBD1,TRBV4-2,few,TGTGCCAGCAGCCAAGGACGACAGGGTCGCGAGCAGTACTTC,CASSQGRQGREQYF
TRBJ2-1,TRBD1,TRBV9,few,TGTGCCAGCAGCGTAGTCGAGGGACAGGGGCGGTTCTTC,CASSVVEGQGRFF
TRBJ2-3,TRBD2,TRBV15,few,TGTGCCACCAGCAGAGAAAGAGCTAGCGGGAGAGATTCAGATACGCAGTATTTT,CATSRERASGRDSDTQYF
TRBJ2-3,TRBD2,TRBV28,-,TGTGCCAGCAGTTTACGGAAGGGCGGGAGGAGGGGCACAGATACGCAGTATTTT,CASSLRKGGRRGTDTQYF
TRBJ2-2,-,TRBV5-8,-,TGTGCCATCCCGACTAGGGAGAAAAACACCGGGGAGCTGTTTTTT,CAIPTREKNTGELFF
TRBJ2-3,-,TRBV5-1,few,TGCGCCAGCAGCTTCACTGGGGCGGATACGCAGTATTTT,CASSFTGADTQYF
TRBJ2-1,TRBD1,TRBV5-5,-,TGTGCCAGCAGCTCGGCCCCGACAGGGGACAATGAGCAGTTCTTC,CASSSAPTGDNEQFF
TRBJ2-1,-,TRBV7-6,-,TGTGCCAGCAGCTTAGCAGGTAGTAGCGCGTACAATGAGCAGTTCTTC,CASSLAGSSAYNEQFF
TRBJ2-2,-,TRBV9,few,TGTGCCAGCAGCGTAGCCGGCCCAGGCACTAACACCGGGGAGCTGTTTTTT,CASSVAGPGTNTGELFF
TRBJ1-5,-,TRBV29-1,few,TGCAGCGTTGGGGAGGGTCGTCACCAGCCCCAGCATTTT,CSVGEGRHQPQHF
TRBJ2-2,-,TRBV6-1,-,TGTGCCAGCAGGGAATTGGGCGGGGAGCTGTTTTTT,CASRELGGELFF
TRBJ2-7,-,TRBV5-4,-,TGTGCCAGCAGCCTCTCGGGGTTCTACGAGCAGTACTTC,CASSLSGFYEQYF
TRBJ2-2,TRBD2,TRBV4-3,-,TGCGCCAGCAGCCAATCTAGCGGGAGTTTCACCGGGGAGCTGTTTTTT,CASSQSSGSFTGELFF
TRBJ2-7,TRBD1,TRBV4-3,-,TGCGCCAGCAGCCATGGCCGCCGGGACAGTCTTAGAGAGCAGTACTTC,CASSHGRRDSLREQYF
TRBJ1-2,-,TRBV7-8,few,TGTGCCAGCAGCAGAGGGGAACATGGCTACACCTTC,CASSRGEHGYTF
TRBJ2-2,TRBD2,TRBV18,few,TGTGCCAGCCGAGGACTAGCGGGACGGGCCGGGGAGCTGTTTTTT,CASRGLAGRAGELFF
TRBJ1-2,TRBD1,TRBV6-6,-,TGTGCCAGCAGAAGGGACAGGGCCTATAACTATGGCTACACCTTC,CASRRDRAYNYGYTF
TRBJ1-1,-,TRBV28,-,TGTGCCAGCAGTTTCGACACCCTCACTGAAGCTTTCTTT,CASSFDTLTEAFF
TRBJ1-1,-,TRBV5-1,few,TGCGCCAGCAGCGAGAAGACGACAGTTTACACTGAAGCTTTCTTT,CASSEKTTVYTEAFF
TRBJ2-7,-,TRBV7-2,few,TGTGCCAGCAGCTTAGCGGGAACTAGATTTCACGAGCAGTACTTC,CASSLAGTRFHEQYF
TRBJ2-6,-,TRBV18,few,TGTGCCAGCTCACTAGGACAGGCGGGAACCTCTGGGGCCAACGTCCTGACTTTC,CASSLGQAGTSGANVLTF
TRBJ2-1,-,TRBV7-6,-,TGTGCCAGCAGCTTAGTCGGCGGCACCTCCTACAATGAGCAGTTCTTC,CASSLVGGTSYNEQFF
TRBJ1-1,TRBD1,TRBV10-3,few,TGTGCCATCAGATCAACAGGGGTGACTGAAGCTTTCTTT,CAIRSTGVTEAFF
TRBJ1-1,TRBD1,TRBV18,few,TGTGCCAGCTCTCGAACCACGGTACAGGGGCGAGGGATGAACACTGAAGCTTTCTTT,CASSRTTVQGRGMNTEAFF
TRBJ1-1,-,TRBV7-2,few,TGTGCCAGCAGCCCGCTTAACGCGGGCACTGAAGCTTTCTTT,CASSPLNAGTEAFF
TRBJ2-5,-,TRBV7-3,-,TGTGCCAGCAGCTTAAGGGCGGGCAACCAAGAGACCCAGTACTTC,CASSLRAGNQETQYF
TRBJ2-5,-,TRBV29-1,few,TGCAGCGTTGGAGCAGGGGCAGGGAAGACCCAGTACTTC,CSVGAGAGKTQYF